The rows below give T cell receptor beta chains drawn from one sample of a study of Ad26.COV2.S vaccination and SARS-CoV-2 variants. This table comes from immunoSEQ multiplex PCR, and its TCRdb copy is limited to in-frame clones, with some not included. This sample has about 350,000 clones; approximately 90% occur once, and the top ten carry roughly 3.9%. The starting material was peripheral blood, obtained after recovery from COVID-19. These receptor sequences come from a human donor who had recovered from COVID-19. Both conserved end residues are part of each CDR3. Fields, in order: V gene, D gene, J gene, clone size, CDR3 protein, CDR3 DNA. The D gene is left open where the match is weak. Size is stated for part of the rows, as once, few or many counts, or as a class when the clone is expanded.

v_gene: TRBV5-1; d_gene: NA; j_gene: TRBJ2-7; abundance: NA; CDR3aa: CASSLQASSYEQYF; CDR3nt: TGCGCCAGCAGCTTACAGGCGAGCTCCTACGAGCAGTACTTC
v_gene: TRBV12-3/TRBV12-4; d_gene: NA; j_gene: TRBJ1-4; abundance: NA; CDR3aa: CASSLRVDEKLFF; CDR3nt: TGTGCCAGCAGTTTGAGGGTTGATGAAAAACTGTTTTTT
v_gene: TRBV5-1; d_gene: TRBD1; j_gene: TRBJ1-1; abundance: NA; CDR3aa: CASSQTGGAYEAFF; CDR3nt: TGCGCCAGCAGCCAGACAGGGGGCGCTTATGAAGCTTTCTTT
v_gene: TRBV5-1; d_gene: TRBD2; j_gene: TRBJ2-3; abundance: few; CDR3aa: CASSLDGGGAGDTQYF; CDR3nt: TGCGCCAGCAGCTTGGATGGCGGGGGGGCAGGGGATACGCAGTATTTT
v_gene: TRBV27; d_gene: NA; j_gene: TRBJ2-7; abundance: NA; CDR3aa: CASRGQYEQYF; CDR3nt: TGTGCCAGCAGGGGTCAGTACGAGCAGTACTTC
v_gene: TRBV28; d_gene: TRBD1; j_gene: TRBJ2-5; abundance: NA; CDR3aa: CASSPYIDRPGGTQYF; CDR3nt: TGTGCCAGCAGTCCTTACATAGACAGGCCAGGGGGGACCCAGTACTTC
v_gene: TRBV5-4; d_gene: NA; j_gene: TRBJ2-2; abundance: once; CDR3aa: CASSSQDWTGELFF; CDR3nt: TGTGCCAGCAGCTCACAGGATTGGACCGGGGAGCTGTTTTTT
v_gene: TRBV10-3; d_gene: NA; j_gene: TRBJ2-7; abundance: NA; CDR3aa: CAISEQATYEQYF; CDR3nt: TGTGCCATCAGTGAGCAGGCCACGTACGAGCAGTACTTC
v_gene: TRBV3-1/TRBV3-2; d_gene: NA; j_gene: TRBJ2-2; abundance: NA; CDR3aa: CASSPQAGELFF; CDR3nt: TGTGCCAGCAGCCCCCAAGCCGGGGAGCTGTTTTTT
v_gene: TRBV6-1; d_gene: TRBD2; j_gene: TRBJ2-1; abundance: NA; CDR3aa: CASSEFTSGGPFSRVQFF; CDR3nt: TGTGCCAGCAGTGAATTCACTAGCGGGGGGCCTTTTTCAAGGGTGCAGTTCTTC
v_gene: TRBV9; d_gene: NA; j_gene: TRBJ2-5; abundance: NA; CDR3aa: CASSVGSQGETQYF; CDR3nt: TGTGCCAGCAGCGTAGGTTCGCAGGGAGAGACCCAGTACTTC
v_gene: TRBV6-5; d_gene: TRBD1; j_gene: TRBJ2-2; abundance: NA; CDR3aa: CASSRTGSTGELFF; CDR3nt: TGTGCCAGCAGTCGGACAGGGAGTACCGGGGAGCTGTTTTTT
v_gene: TRBV6-5; d_gene: TRBD1; j_gene: TRBJ2-7; abundance: NA; CDR3aa: CASSKGQGFYEQYF; CDR3nt: TGTGCCAGCAGTAAGGGACAGGGATTTTACGAGCAGTACTTC
v_gene: TRBV3-1/TRBV3-2; d_gene: NA; j_gene: TRBJ2-5; abundance: NA; CDR3aa: CASSQEGAVQETQYF; CDR3nt: TGTGCCAGCAGCCAAGAAGGGGCTGTCCAAGAGACCCAGTACTTC
v_gene: TRBV7-7; d_gene: NA; j_gene: TRBJ2-1; abundance: NA; CDR3aa: CASSHQQDNEQFF; CDR3nt: TGTGCCAGCAGCCACCAACAGGACAATGAGCAGTTCTTC
v_gene: TRBV3-1/TRBV3-2; d_gene: NA; j_gene: TRBJ1-1; abundance: NA; CDR3aa: CASSHADRNTEAFF; CDR3nt: TGTGCCAGCAGCCATGCGGACAGGAACACTGAAGCTTTCTTT
v_gene: TRBV7-9; d_gene: TRBD1; j_gene: TRBJ2-6; abundance: NA; CDR3aa: CASSSMTGRSSGANVLTF; CDR3nt: TGTGCCAGCAGCTCGATGACAGGGCGGAGCTCTGGGGCCAACGTCCTGACTTTC
v_gene: TRBV7-6; d_gene: NA; j_gene: TRBJ1-1; abundance: NA; CDR3aa: CASSTGEKGTEAFF; CDR3nt: TGTGCCAGCAGTACGGGGGAAAAGGGCACTGAAGCTTTCTTT
v_gene: TRBV7-9; d_gene: TRBD1; j_gene: TRBJ1-2; abundance: NA; CDR3aa: CASSLAGGAGGYTF; CDR3nt: TGTGCCAGCAGCTTAGCAGGGGGCGCGGGTGGCTACACCTTC
v_gene: TRBV14; d_gene: NA; j_gene: TRBJ1-2; abundance: NA; CDR3aa: CASSQVRGAGGYTF; CDR3nt: TGTGCCAGCAGCCAAGTCCGAGGGGCGGGTGGCTACACCTTC
v_gene: TRBV29-1; d_gene: NA; j_gene: TRBJ2-4; abundance: NA; CDR3aa: CSVVTGLAKNIQYF; CDR3nt: TGCAGCGTTGTGACAGGCCTAGCCAAAAACATTCAGTACTTC
v_gene: TRBV6-6; d_gene: NA; j_gene: TRBJ1-6; abundance: once; CDR3aa: CASSFDGNSPLHF; CDR3nt: TGTGCCAGCAGTTTCGACGGTAATTCACCCCTCCACTTT
v_gene: TRBV27; d_gene: TRBD1; j_gene: TRBJ1-6; abundance: NA; CDR3aa: CASSLWDRGPDSPLHF; CDR3nt: TGTGCCAGCAGTTTATGGGACAGGGGCCCGGATTCACCCCTCCACTTT
v_gene: TRBV2; d_gene: NA; j_gene: TRBJ1-5; abundance: NA; CDR3aa: CASSEVPQVPQHF; CDR3nt: TGTGCCAGCAGTGAAGTCCCTCAAGTGCCCCAGCATTTT
v_gene: TRBV5-5; d_gene: NA; j_gene: TRBJ1-1; abundance: once; CDR3aa: CASRFEPNTEAFF; CDR3nt: TGTGCCAGCAGGTTTGAGCCGAACACTGAAGCTTTCTTT
v_gene: TRBV19; d_gene: TRBD2; j_gene: TRBJ2-2; abundance: NA; CDR3aa: CASSVKTSGGARNTGELFF; CDR3nt: TGTGCCAGTAGTGTTAAGACTAGCGGGGGGGCCCGGAACACCGGGGAGCTGTTTTTT